The 21 T cell receptor beta chains presented below share a single source sample, sequenced in a study of human T cells and chemical hapten exposure. Time point indicated: patch test 3, about 24 weeks after DPC sensitization. Documented treatment: therapeutic diphenylcyclopropenone sensitization with weekly scalp DPC. TCRdb analysed the RACE reads with MiXCR anew, one entry per CDR3 protein. The table includes approximately 80,000 distinct CDR3 sequences, 10% to 15% detected once. The input for sequencing was whole blood, taken in connection with sensitization to the hapten diphenylcyclopropenone (DPC). The receptors were gathered from a woman in her 50s with alopecia areata. Some clones in this sample may be carry-over from other donors' samples.

This clonotype has a count of ten or more. V is TRBV27 and J is TRBJ1-1; D remains ambiguous. The CDR3 length is 14 residues. The ends were cut back, 5 bases at V and 4 bases at J, with 14 bases in the middle. Germline V gives CDR1 MNHEY, CDR2 SMNVEV (reference sequence). As DNA, the CDR3 is TGTGCCAGCAGTCGACGGCGTGCGAGCACTGAAGCTTTCTTT. Encoded protein: CASSRRRASTEAFF.

This clonotype was detected many times. The gene calls are TRBV4-2 and TRBJ1-2, with D possibly matching TRBD1 (6 bases). CDR3 length: 16 residues. V was trimmed by 7 bases and J by 3 bases, leaving 21 bases between them. The germline V gene has CDR1 LGHNA and CDR2 YNFKEQ. CDR3 bases: TGTGCCAGCAAAATTCGGTTGGGGGGCGCTGACTATGGCTACACCTTC. Its translation: CASKIRLGGADYGYTF.

This clonotype was observed a few times. The chain recombines TRBV13 with TRBJ1-4; D gene unclear. Looked up from germline, CDR1 is PRHDT and CDR2 is FYEKMQ (reference sequence). V was trimmed by 5 bases and J by 0 bases, leaving 7 bases between them. This CDR3 comprises 14 residues. The CDR3 is CASSTAATNEKLFF. The CDR3 DNA is TGTGCCAGCAGCACAGCCGCAACTAATGAAAAACTGTTTTTT.

This clonotype was seen at least ten times. J is TRBJ1-5 and V is TRBV20-1, with 8 bases lining up with TRBD1. Germline values: CDR1 DFQATT, CDR2 SNEGSKA (reference sequence). V lost 7 bases to trimming and J lost 11 bases; unmatched junction nucleotides: 7. The CDR3 contains 11 residues. The DNA for the CDR3 is TGCAGTGTTTCAGGGGGCAGGGCCCAGCATTTT. Translated, it gives CSVSGGRAQHF.

The gene calls are TRBV2 and TRBJ2-1; D not certain. Germline lookup yields CDR1 SNHLY and CDR2 FYNNEI. The V end was cut by 2 bases, the J end by 2 bases, with 10 bases between. The CDR3 spans 15 residues. Written as DNA, the CDR3 is TGTGCCAGCAGTGAATCGGGCGGACCCTACAATGAGCAGTTCTTC. It encodes CASSESGGPYNEQFF. Supplemented by reference TRBV2 and TRBJ2-1, the full variable domain reads EPEVTQTPSHQVTQMGQEVILRCVPISNHLYFYWYRQILGQKVEFLVSFYNNEISEKSEIFDDQFSVERPDGSNFTLKIRSTKLEDSAMYFCASSESGGPYNEQFFGPGTRLTVL.

This clonotype was detected ten times or more. The V call is TRBV7-8, the J call TRBJ2-5; 8 bases match TRBD1. J lost 1 base, V lost 4 bases, and 5 bases had no gene match. Germline values: CDR1 SGHVS, CDR2 FQNEAQ. This CDR3 comprises 15 residues. The CDR3 region has the DNA TGTGCCAGCAGCTCCCAGGGGGCCTTCCAAGAGACCCAGTACTTC. Encoded protein: CASSSQGAFQETQYF.

This clonotype was recorded a few times. CDR3 residues: CASRSQGIPEAFF. The CDR3 bases are TGTGCCAGCAGGTCTCAGGGCATACCTGAAGCTTTCTTT. The chain employs TRBV28 and TRBJ1-1; D perhaps matches TRBD1 (5 bases). V was trimmed by 6 bases and J by 6 bases, leaving 14 bases between them. This CDR3 is built from 13 residues. Per the germline V gene, CDR1 is MDHEN and CDR2 is SYDVKM. The full variable domain, its missing parts supplied by reference TRBV28 and TRBJ1-1, is DVKVTQSSRYLVKRTGEKVFLECVQDMDHENMFWYRQDPGLGLRLIYFSYDVKMKEKGDIPEGYSVSREKKERFSLILESASTNQTSMYLCASRSQGIPEAFFGQGTRLTVV.

This clonotype was observed at least ten times. This chain uses TRBV28 with TRBJ2-7; 7 positions match TRBD1. The CDR3 spans 14 residues. With V trimmed by 6 bases and J by 3 bases, 8 bases remained unmatched. CDR1 is MDHEN, CDR2 SYDVKM, per germline. CDR3 residues: CASSLAAGGYEQYF. In nucleotides, the CDR3 is TGTGCCAGCAGCCTGGCAGCAGGGGGCTACGAGCAGTACTTC.

This clonotype was seen ten or more times. The rearrangement joins TRBV20-1 to TRBJ1-4; no definite D call. The CDR3 has 11 residues. The V and J ends lost 5 bases and 8 bases respectively, with 9 bases between them. Germline V gives CDR1 DFQATT, CDR2 SNEGSKA (reference sequence). CDR3 in amino acids: CSAPLREKLFF. The DNA for the CDR3 is TGCAGTGCTCCGTTGAGGGAAAAACTGTTTTTT.

There are many counts of this clonotype. Sequence at one end of the junction differs from germline and may be a read error. This chain joins TRBV5-1 and TRBJ2-3, with D possibly matching TRBD1 (5 bases). Germline-derived CDR1 and CDR2 are SGHRS and YFSETQ. The CDR3 extends over 14 amino acids. The CDR3 DNA is TGTGCCAGCAGCTTGGGGCCAAGCACAGATACGCAGTATTTT. The encoded protein is CASSLGPSTDTQYF.

This sequence joins TRBV7-9 and TRBJ1-2; D remains ambiguous. This CDR3 region has 15 residues. The germline V and J ends were trimmed by 1 base and 0 bases, with 9 bases remaining between them. CDR1 and CDR2 (germline): SEHNR, FQNEAQ (reference sequence). Here the CDR3 DNA reads TGTGCCAGCAGCTTAGTATGGGGATCTAACTATGGCTACACCTTC. Protein sequence: CASSLVWGSNYGYTF.

This clonotype came up many times. V usage is TRBV20-1 and J usage is TRBJ2-1; D not certain. Trimming took off 5 bases at V and 6 bases at J, with 14 bases between the two ends. The CDR3 length is 13 residues. Germline V gene sequence: CDR1 DFQATT, CDR2 SNEGSKA (reference sequence). The CDR3 nucleotides are TGCAGTGCTCGTCACGGGTCTACCAATGAGCAGTTCTTC. Protein product: CSARHGSTNEQFF.

This clonotype was seen ten or more times. The CDR3 DNA is TGTGCCAGCTCATCCCAGAACTCCTACAATGAGCAGTTCTTC. Its protein product is CASSSQNSYNEQFF. The gene calls are TRBV11-2 and TRBJ2-1; no reliable D call. The CDR3 is 14 amino acids. V lost 8 bases, J lost 0 bases, and 11 bases lay in between. Germline CDR1 SGHAT, CDR2 FQNNGV.

The genes are TRBV7-6 and TRBJ2-7; tentative D call: TRBD1 (5 bases). From germline, CDR1 is SGHVS and CDR2 FNYEAQ. V lost 1 base and J lost 0, with 10 bases in between. The CDR3 runs 15 residues. The CDR3 region has the DNA TGTGCCAGCAGCTTAGAACAGGCTAGCTCCTACGAGCAGTACTTC. Protein product: CASSLEQASSYEQYF.

The J gene is TRBJ1-1, the V gene TRBV6-5; unclear D gene. With 2 bases removed from V and 0 bases from J, the gap between germline ends came to 10 bases. This CDR3 is 15 amino acids long. Germline V lookup: CDR1 MNHEY, CDR2 SVGAGI. CDR3 protein: CASSYGWSLNTEAFF. In DNA, the CDR3 is TGTGCCAGCAGTTACGGATGGTCCCTGAACACTGAAGCTTTCTTT.

This clonotype was detected many times. J is TRBJ1-1 and V is TRBV4-2, with D uncertain. Trimming took off 0 bases at V and 0 bases at J, with 11 bases between the two ends. This CDR3 region has 16 residues. The germline gives CDR1 LGHNA, CDR2 YNFKEQ. The CDR3 sequence is CASSQDVGGMNTEAFF. The CDR3 DNA is TGTGCCAGCAGCCAAGATGTTGGAGGCATGAACACTGAAGCTTTCTTT.

This clonotype was recorded many times. This rearrangement joins TRBV2 to TRBJ2-1; the match to TRBD2 covers 13 bases. The CDR3 is 16 residues long. Germline V gene lookup returns CDR1 SNHLY and CDR2 FYNNEI. V shed 11 bases and J 7 bases; nucleotides not matched to a gene: 14. Here the CDR3 reads CADRAGTSGVRNEQFF. CDR3 sequence (DNA): TGTGCCGACAGGGCCGGGACTAGCGGGGTGAGGAATGAGCAGTTCTTC. The variable domain in full, completed from reference TRBV2 and TRBJ2-1, reads EPEVTQTPSHQVTQMGQEVILRCVPISNHLYFYWYRQILGQKVEFLVSFYNNEISEKSEIFDDQFSVERPDGSNFTLKIRSTKLEDSAMYFCADRAGTSGVRNEQFFGPGTRLTVL.

This clonotype came up many times. V and J are TRBV27 and TRBJ2-1; 10 bases line up with TRBD2. V lost 2 bases, J lost 6 bases, and 10 bases stayed unmatched. The CDR3 extends over 17 amino acids. Germline lookup yields CDR1 MNHEY and CDR2 SMNVEV (reference sequence). The CDR3 loop is CASSLGLAGVWGNEQFF. In DNA, the CDR3 is TGTGCCAGCAGTTTAGGGCTAGCGGGAGTATGGGGCAATGAGCAGTTCTTC.

This clonotype has ten or more counts. The chain recombines TRBV12-3 or TRBV12-4 with TRBJ2-7; the match to TRBD1 covers 8 bases. V dropped 1 base and J dropped 11; count of bases not matched to a gene: 7. This CDR3 is 13 amino acids long. The DNA of the CDR3 is TGTGCCAGCAGTTTAGGCCAGGGGGCGAGGGAGTACTTC. It is translated as CASSLGQGAREYF.

This clonotype has at least ten counts. The rearrangement joins TRBV19 to TRBJ1-4; D gene ambiguous. The CDR3 extends over 16 amino acids. Deletions cut 4 bases from V and 4 bases from J, with 16 bases between. Germline lookup yields CDR1 LNHDA and CDR2 SQIVND (reference sequence). This CDR3 reads CASSNPRAPVNEKLFF. The CDR3 nucleotides are TGTGCCAGTAGTAACCCCAGAGCCCCCGTTAATGAAAAACTGTTTTTT. The full variable domain, with the rest looked up from reference TRBV19 and TRBJ1-4, is DGGITQSPKYLFRKEGQNVTLSCEQNLNHDAMYWYRQDPGQGLRLIYYSQIVNDFQKGDIAEGYSVSREKKESFPLTVTSAQKNPTAFYLCASSNPRAPVNEKLFFGSGTQLSVL.

This clonotype turned up a few times. The chain carries TRBV21-1 and TRBJ2-4; the table gives TRBD1 as D, unverified against the DNA. TRBV21-1 is marked as a pseudogene. The CDR3 covers 14 residues. DNA for the CDR3: TGTGCCAGCAGCAGCGACAGGGTTTATTGCATTCAGTACTTC. Translation gives CASSSDRVYCIQYF.